This entry lists 20 T cell receptor beta chains sequenced from one sample in a study of T cell repertoires in cytomegalovirus infection. In TCRdb, the reads were re-called with MiXCR into one record per CDR3 protein. Of about half a million distinct CDR3 sequences listed, 33% are singletons. These receptors are not linked to any known antigen. Sequenced here: cultured PBMCs, sampled from culture after CMV antigen stimulation. Source of these receptors: a human donor in good health (CMV status not recorded). Some clones in this sample may be carry-over from other donors' samples.

A few counts support this clonotype. The chain has TRBV4-1 and TRBJ2-7; the D gene is possibly TRBD1 (6 bases). V lost 3 bases to trimming and J lost 4 bases, with 10 bases between them. CDR3 length: 13 residues. The germline gives CDR1 MGHRA, CDR2 YSYEKL. CDR3 region: CASSQETGYEQYV. CDR3 in DNA: TGCGCCAGCAGCCAGGAAACAGGGTACGAGCAGTACGTC.

Comment on this clonotype: A read error may explain this, as a much larger clone is one base away. The J gene is TRBJ2-7, the V gene TRBV7-2, with D perhaps being TRBD1 or TRBD2 (5 bases each). The CDR3 covers 14 residues. The germline V gene encodes CDR1 SGHTA and CDR2 FQGNSA. Trimming removed 5 bases from V and 3 bases from J, with 14 bases in between. The CDR3 here is CASSVWGFYYEQYV. The CDR3 DNA reads TGTGCCAGCAGCGTATGGGGGTTCTACTACGAGCAGTACGTC.

The chain joins TRBV12-5 to TRBJ2-1; D is unclear. CDR1 and CDR2 (germline): LGHNT, FRNRAP. V shed 7 bases and J shed 5 bases, with 12 bases lying between them. The CDR3 sequence is 13 residues long. CDR3 loop: CASVLKGNNEQFF. The CDR3 coding sequence is TGTGCTAGTGTCCTTAAGGGAAACAATGAGCAGTTCTTC.

V and J are TRBV5-6 and TRBJ1-2, with D maybe TRBD1 (6 bases). The CDR3 consists of 13 residues. Per germline, CDR1 SGHDT and CDR2 YYEEEE. The germline V and J ends were trimmed by 2 bases and 7 bases, with 12 bases remaining between them. The CDR3 sequence: CASSFRTAGGYTF. The CDR3 region has the DNA TGTGCCAGCAGCTTCCGGACAGCTGGTGGCTACACCTTC.

The rearrangement uses TRBV9 and TRBJ2-3; possible D gene TRBD2, 6 bases. The CDR3 sequence is 14 residues long. Trimming removed 4 bases from V and 7 bases from J, with 16 bases in between. Germline lookup yields CDR1 SGDLS and CDR2 YYNGEE. The CDR3 sequence is CASSPGGDLNTQYF. The CDR3 coding sequence is TGTGCCAGCAGCCCTGGCGGGGACCTAAATACGCAGTATTTT.

About this clonotype: The germline gene is not matched at one end of the junction; a read error may be the cause. This chain links TRBV2 with TRBJ2-3; 7 bases are shared with TRBD2. This CDR3 spans 15 amino acids. Germline V gene data show CDR1 as SNHLY and CDR2 as FYNNEI. Written as DNA, the CDR3 is TGTGCCAGCAGCGAAGCGCGGGGGAGCACAGATACGCAGTATTTT. Translation gives CASSEARGSTDTQYF. The complete variable domain, with remaining parts taken from reference TRBV2 and TRBJ2-3, reads EPEVTQTPSHQVTQMGQEVILRCVPISNHLYFYWYRQILGQKVEFLVSFYNNEISEKSEIFDDQFSVERPDGSNFTLKIRSTKLEDSAMYFCASSEARGSTDTQYFGPGTRLTVL.

The V and J genes are TRBV4-1 and TRBJ1-2; 8 bases fit TRBD1. Trimming cost V 1 base and J 4 bases; bases outside gene matches: 2. The length of the CDR3 is 14 residues. CDR1 and CDR2 from the germline V gene are MGHRA and YSYEKL. CDR3 region: CASSQVGQVYGYTF. In DNA form, the CDR3 reads TGCGCCAGCAGCCAAGTGGGACAGGTCTATGGCTACACCTTC.

J is TRBJ2-2 and V is TRBV11-2, with D uncertain. Trimming stripped 6 bases from V and 6 bases from J, with 14 bases between. The CDR3 spans 14 residues. Germline V lookup: CDR1 SGHAT, CDR2 FQNNGV. CDR3 protein: CASRPSPDAGELFF. CDR3 sequence (DNA): TGTGCCAGCAGACCGAGCCCGGACGCCGGGGAGCTGTTTTTT.

This clonotype was observed once. The chain combines TRBV5-1 with TRBJ2-1, with unresolved D. The CDR3 consists of 13 residues. The V gene lost 0 bases and the J gene lost 8 bases, with 9 bases spanning the gap. From germline, CDR1 is SGHRS and CDR2 YFSETQ. The CDR3 bases are TGCGCCAGCAGCTTGGCCCCTACCTATGAGCAGTTCTTC. This sequence encodes CASSLAPTYEQFF.

There are many counts of this clonotype. This sequence joins TRBV7-2 and TRBJ2-7, with D perhaps TRBD2 (5 bases). Looked up from germline, CDR1 is SGHTA and CDR2 is FQGNSA. Trimming pared 2 bases from V and 3 bases from J, leaving 11 bases between. CDR3 length: 14 residues. DNA of the CDR3: TGTGCCAGCAGCTTACTTACCGGGATCTACGAGCAGTACTTC. This sequence encodes CASSLLTGIYEQYF.

The chain is built from TRBV12-3 or TRBV12-4 and TRBJ1-2, with D unclear. V was shortened by 6 bases and J by 3 bases, with 11 bases between the two germline ends. This CDR3 comprises 13 residues. DNA of the CDR3: TGTGCCAGCAGCTCGCAGGACGACTATGGCTACACCTTC. It specifies CASSSQDDYGYTF.

This chain connects TRBV10-3 to TRBJ2-3; 8 bases fit TRBD2. After removal of 7 bases from V and 4 bases from J, the junction contained 4 bases not matched to a gene. Germline assignment: CDR1 ENHRY and CDR2 SYGVKD. CDR3 size: 13 residues. CDR3: CAIMERESDTQYF. CDR3 in DNA: TGTGCCATCATGGAGCGGGAGTCAGATACGCAGTATTTT.

The chain links TRBV20-1 to TRBJ1-4, with a possible D match to TRBD1 (6 bases). The CDR3 consists of 14 residues. V lost 0 bases and J lost 8, with 13 bases in between. Looked up from germline, CDR1 is DFQATT and CDR2 is SNEGSKA (reference sequence). Here the CDR3 reads CSARDIQGVEKLFF. CDR3 in DNA: TGCAGTGCTAGAGATATACAGGGCGTCGAAAAACTGTTTTTT.

The genes are TRBV19 and TRBJ2-1; D might be TRBD1 or TRBD2, each matching 6 bases. Germline V gives CDR1 LNHDA, CDR2 SQIVND (reference sequence). The CDR3 contains 17 residues. V was cut by 6 bases and J by 2 bases, with 20 bases left in between. In DNA, the CDR3 is TGTGCCAGTAGGCCTGACGGGGGCCCCGTTCCCTACAATGAGCAGTTCTTC. This translates into CASRPDGGPVPYNEQFF.

V gene TRBV7-2 combines with J gene TRBJ1-2; D not resolved. The CDR3 is 13 residues long. Germline V gene data show CDR1 as SGHTA and CDR2 as FQGNSA. V was pared by 5 bases and J by 2 bases, with 9 bases between. The CDR3 reads CASSLMVNYGYTF. DNA for the CDR3: TGTGCCAGCAGCCTGATGGTGAACTATGGCTACACCTTC. The variable domain in full, completed from reference TRBV7-2 and TRBJ1-2, reads GAGVSQSPSNKVTEKGKDVELRCDPISGHTALYWYRQSLGQGLEFLIYFQGNSAPDKSGLPSDRFSAERTGGSVSTLTIQRTQQEDSAVYLCASSLMVNYGYTFGSGTRLTVV.

This clonotype was counted ten times or more. The rearrangement joins TRBV7-2 to TRBJ1-6, with D possibly matching TRBD1 (5 bases). The CDR3 is made up of 13 amino acids. Germline CDR1 SGHTA, CDR2 FQGNSA. Trimming removed 7 bases at V and 7 bases at J, with 11 bases between. The CDR3 here is CASMGGRNSPLHF. In nucleotides, the CDR3 is TGTGCCAGCATGGGGGGTAGGAATTCACCCCTCCACTTT.

The chain has TRBV10-3 and TRBJ2-3, with TRBD2 matching over 9 bases. Per germline, CDR1 ENHRY and CDR2 SYGVKD. Germline trimming cut 0 bases from V and 5 bases from J; bases unmatched to any gene: 6. The length of the CDR3 is 16 residues. The CDR3 loop reads CAISESGLAGRDTQYF. The CDR3 nucleotides read TGTGCCATCAGTGAGTCCGGCCTAGCGGGAAGAGATACGCAGTATTTT.

This clonotype has a handful of counts. The rearrangement joins TRBV7-2 to TRBJ2-5, with 9 bases that match TRBD2. V was pared by 2 bases and J by 5 bases, with 9 bases of the junction left unmatched. The CDR3 runs 16 residues. Germline V lookup: CDR1 SGHTA, CDR2 FQGNSA. DNA of the CDR3: TGTGCCAGCAGCTTAATCGCGGGAGGGGGAGGTGAGACCCAGTACTTC. It yields the protein CASSLIAGGGGETQYF.

This clonotype came up a few times. The chain combines TRBV7-2 with TRBJ1-2, with D perhaps matching TRBD1 (5 bases). Germline V lookup: CDR1 SGHTA, CDR2 FQGNSA. The CDR3 runs to 15 residues. Deletions cut 0 bases from V and 4 bases from J, with 12 bases between. The CDR3 sequence is CASSLAGRKIYGYTF. The CDR3 DNA reads as TGTGCCAGCAGCTTAGCGGGACGGAAGATCTATGGCTACACCTTC.

As to this clonotype: A read error may produce the germline difference seen at one junction end. V and J are TRBV7-6 and TRBJ2-5, with 8 bases fitting TRBD1. There are 15 residues in the CDR3. Germline V gene sequence: CDR1 SGHVS, CDR2 FNYEAQ. The CDR3 coding sequence is TGTGCCGGCAGCCGTAGTGGGACAGGTCAAGAGACCCAGTACTTC. Encoded protein: CAGSRSGTGQETQYF.